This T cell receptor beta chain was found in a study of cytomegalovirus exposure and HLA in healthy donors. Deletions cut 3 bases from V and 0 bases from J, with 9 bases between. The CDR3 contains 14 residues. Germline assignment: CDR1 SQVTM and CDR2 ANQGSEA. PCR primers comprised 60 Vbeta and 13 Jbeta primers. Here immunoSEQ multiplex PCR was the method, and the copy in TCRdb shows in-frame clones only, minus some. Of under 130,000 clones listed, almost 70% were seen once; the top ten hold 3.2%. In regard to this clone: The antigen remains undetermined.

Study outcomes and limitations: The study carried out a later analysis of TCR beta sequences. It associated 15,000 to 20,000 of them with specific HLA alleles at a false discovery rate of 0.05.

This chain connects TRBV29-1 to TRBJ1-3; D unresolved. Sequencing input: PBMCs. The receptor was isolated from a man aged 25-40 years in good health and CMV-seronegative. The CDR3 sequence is CSVELQFSGNTIYF. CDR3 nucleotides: TGCAGCGTTGAGCTACAGTTCTCTGGAAACACCATATATTTT. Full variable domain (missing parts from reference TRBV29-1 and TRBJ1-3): SAVISQKPSRDICQRGTSLTIQCQVDSQVTMMFWYRQQPGQSLTLIATANQGSEATYESGFVIDKFPISRPNLTFSTLTVSNMSPEDSSIYLCSVELQFSGNTIYFGEGSWLTVV.